The clone carrying this T cell receptor beta chain showed up just a few times. These data come from a study of cytomegalovirus exposure and HLA in healthy donors. PCR amplification relied on 60 Vbeta primers (plus 13 Jbeta primers). Only in-frame clones appear in the TCRdb table, and some are missing; sequencing was by immunoSEQ multiplex PCR. The sample carries roughly 150,000 clones, approximately 60% recorded once. This CDR3 is 15 amino acids long. Germline CDR1 reads LNHDA; CDR2 reads SQIVND (reference sequence). V was pared by 6 bases and J by 3 bases, with 18 bases between. The CMV serostatus of this donor was not recorded.

The sequencing input was PBMCs. The J gene is TRBJ2-7, the V gene TRBV19; perhaps TRBD1 as D (5 bases). This receptor was obtained from a human donor in good health. CDR3 amino acids: CASSVLGARNYEQYF. CDR3 DNA sequence: TGTGCCAGTAGCGTCCTAGGGGCAAGAAACTACGAGCAGTACTTC. Together with reference TRBV19 and TRBJ2-7, the CDR3 gives the full variable domain: DGGITQSPKYLFRKEGQNVTLSCEQNLNHDAMYWYRQDPGQGLRLIYYSQIVNDFQKGDIAEGYSVSREKKESFPLTVTSAQKNPTAFYLCASSVLGARNYEQYFGPGTRLTVT.